This T cell receptor (beta chain) is drawn from a study of blood T cells in healthy people across ages. Through a sample-barcoded 5' primer and a J-beta primer mix, a second PCR was run for about 6 to 12 cycles. Each CDR3 protein gets one entry after TCRdb re-called the 5' RACE reads with MiXCR. In the table there are approximately 1,700,000 distinct CDR3 sequences, more than 35% of which are singletons. Germline V CDR1 and CDR2: DFQATT, SNEGSKA (reference sequence). The CDR3 runs to 16 residues. Between the trimmed V and J ends, which lost 0 bases and 0 bases, there was a span of 13 bases. This chain links TRBV20-1 with TRBJ2-3; no clear D gene. This receptor was taken from a human donor in good health. The sequencing sample was made of blood. The CDR3 bases are TGCAGTGCTAGAGATAGAAGGCGGAGCAGCACAGATACGCAGTATTTT. Translation gives CSARDRRRSSTDTQYF.